This T cell receptor beta chain came from a study of blood T cell repertoires in COVID-19. TCRdb keeps only in-frame clones here, not all; method: immunoSEQ multiplex PCR. The table shows 330,000 or so clones, with about nine tenths occurring only once. The germline V gene encodes CDR1 SNHLY and CDR2 FYNNEI. V trimming: 2 bases; J trimming: 7 bases; junction bases outside the gene matches: 15. The CDR3 covers 17 residues. In Seattle, patients joined the study during active infection and were tracked longitudinally. This TCR was recovered from a man under 40 with COVID-19, enrolled during active disease. Sequencing was done on a sample of peripheral blood. The gene calls are TRBV2 and TRBJ1-2; 8 bases agree with TRBD1. DNA for the CDR3: TGTGCCAGCAGTGAACTTGGAGAGACAGGGGTAATGGGTGGCTACACCTTC. Protein sequence: CASSELGETGVMGGYTF. The variable domain in full, with the rest retrieved from reference TRBV2 and TRBJ1-2, is EPEVTQTPSHQVTQMGQEVILRCVPISNHLYFYWYRQILGQKVEFLVSFYNNEISEKSEIFDDQFSVERPDGSNFTLKIRSTKLEDSAMYFCASSELGETGVMGGYTFGSGTRLTVV.